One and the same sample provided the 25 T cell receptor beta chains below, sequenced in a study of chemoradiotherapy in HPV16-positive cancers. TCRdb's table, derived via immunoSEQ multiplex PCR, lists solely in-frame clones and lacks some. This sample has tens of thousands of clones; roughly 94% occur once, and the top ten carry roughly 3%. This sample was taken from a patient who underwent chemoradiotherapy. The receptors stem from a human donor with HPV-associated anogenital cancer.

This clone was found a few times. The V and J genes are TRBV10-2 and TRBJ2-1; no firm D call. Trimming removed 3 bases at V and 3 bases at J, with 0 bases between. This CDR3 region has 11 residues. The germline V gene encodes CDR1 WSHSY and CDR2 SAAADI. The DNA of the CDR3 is TGCGCCAGCAGTGACTACAATGAGCAGTTCTTC. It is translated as CASSDYNEQFF.

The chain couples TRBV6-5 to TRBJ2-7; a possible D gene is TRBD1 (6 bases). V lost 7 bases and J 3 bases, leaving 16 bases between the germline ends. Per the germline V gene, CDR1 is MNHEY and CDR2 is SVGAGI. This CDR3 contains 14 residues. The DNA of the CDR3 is TGTGCCAGCAACCGAGGGGGAGCACACTACGAGCAGTACTTC. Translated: CASNRGGAHYEQYF.

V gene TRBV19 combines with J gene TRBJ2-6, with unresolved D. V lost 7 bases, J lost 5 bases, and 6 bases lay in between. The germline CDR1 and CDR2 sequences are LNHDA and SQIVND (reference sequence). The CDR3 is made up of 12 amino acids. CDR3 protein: CASTDRANVLTF. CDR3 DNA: TGTGCCAGTACCGACAGGGCCAACGTCCTGACTTTC.

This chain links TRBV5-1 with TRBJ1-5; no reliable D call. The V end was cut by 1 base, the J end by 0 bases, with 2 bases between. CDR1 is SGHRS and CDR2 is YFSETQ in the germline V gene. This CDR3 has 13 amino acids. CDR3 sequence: CASSLNSNQPQHF. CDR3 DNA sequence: TGCGCCAGCAGCTTGAATAGCAATCAGCCCCAGCATTTT.

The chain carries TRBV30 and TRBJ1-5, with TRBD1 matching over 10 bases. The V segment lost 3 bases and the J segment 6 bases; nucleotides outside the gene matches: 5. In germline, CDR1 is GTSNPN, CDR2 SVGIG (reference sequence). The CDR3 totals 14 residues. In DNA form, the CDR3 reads TGTGCCTGGAGCTTGACAGGGGGCTTTCAGCCCCAGCATTTT. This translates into CAWSLTGGFQPQHF.

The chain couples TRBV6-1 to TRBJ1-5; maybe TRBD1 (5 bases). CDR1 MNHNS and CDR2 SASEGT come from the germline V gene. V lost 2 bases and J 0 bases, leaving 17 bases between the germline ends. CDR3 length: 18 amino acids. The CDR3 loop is CASSEWPGRTYSNQPQHF. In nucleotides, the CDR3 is TGTGCCAGCAGTGAATGGCCGGGGCGGACATATAGCAATCAGCCCCAGCATTTT.

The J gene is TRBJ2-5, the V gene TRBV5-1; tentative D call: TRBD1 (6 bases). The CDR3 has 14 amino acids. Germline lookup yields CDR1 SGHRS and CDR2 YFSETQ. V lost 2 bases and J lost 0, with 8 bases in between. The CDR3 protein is CASSFGQNQETQYF. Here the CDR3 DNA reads TGCGCCAGCAGCTTCGGACAGAACCAAGAGACCCAGTACTTC.

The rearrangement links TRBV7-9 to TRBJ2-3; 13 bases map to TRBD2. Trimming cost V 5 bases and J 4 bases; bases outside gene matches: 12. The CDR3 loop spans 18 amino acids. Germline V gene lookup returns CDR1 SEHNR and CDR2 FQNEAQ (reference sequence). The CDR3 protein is CASSAGTSGVSLADTQYF. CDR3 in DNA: TGTGCCAGCAGCGCCGGGACTAGCGGGGTATCTCTCGCAGATACGCAGTATTTT.

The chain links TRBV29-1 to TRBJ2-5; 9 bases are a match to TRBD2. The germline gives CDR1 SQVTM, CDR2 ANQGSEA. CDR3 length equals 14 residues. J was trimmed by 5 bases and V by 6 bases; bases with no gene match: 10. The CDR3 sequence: CSVGATSGGETQYF. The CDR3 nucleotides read TGCAGCGTGGGGGCGACTAGCGGAGGGGAGACCCAGTACTTC.

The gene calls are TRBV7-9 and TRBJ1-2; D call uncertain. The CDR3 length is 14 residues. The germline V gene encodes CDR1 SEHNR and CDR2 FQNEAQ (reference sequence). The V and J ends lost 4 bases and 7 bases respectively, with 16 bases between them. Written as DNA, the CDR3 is TGTGCCAGCAGCTCAATTCCGGCGGGAGGTGGCTACACCTTC. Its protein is CASSSIPAGGGYTF.

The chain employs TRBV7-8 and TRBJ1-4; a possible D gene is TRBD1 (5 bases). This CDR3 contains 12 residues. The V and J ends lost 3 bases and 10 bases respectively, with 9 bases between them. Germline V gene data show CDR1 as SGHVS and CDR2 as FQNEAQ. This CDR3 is CASSFLRGKLFF. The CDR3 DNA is TGTGCCAGCAGCTTCTTGAGGGGAAAACTGTTTTTT. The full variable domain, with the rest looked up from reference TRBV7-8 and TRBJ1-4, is GAGVSQSPRYKVAKRGQDVALRCDPISGHVSLFWYQQALGQGPEFLTYFQNEAQLDKSGLPSDRFFAERPEGSVSTLKIQRTQQEDSAVYLCASSFLRGKLFFGSGTQLSVL.

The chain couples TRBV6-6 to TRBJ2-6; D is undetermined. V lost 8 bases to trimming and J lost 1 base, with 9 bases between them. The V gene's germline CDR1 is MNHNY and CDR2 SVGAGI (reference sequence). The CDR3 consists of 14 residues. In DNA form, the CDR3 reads TGTGCCAGCCGTCCGAAATCTGGGGCCAACGTCCTGACTTTC. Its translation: CASRPKSGANVLTF.

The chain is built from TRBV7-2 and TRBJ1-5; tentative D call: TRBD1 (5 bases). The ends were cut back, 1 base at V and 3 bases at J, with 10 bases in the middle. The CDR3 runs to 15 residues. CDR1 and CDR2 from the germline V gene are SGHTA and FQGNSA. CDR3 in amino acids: CASSLGGASNQPQHF. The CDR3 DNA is TGTGCCAGCAGCTTAGGTGGGGCGTCCAATCAGCCCCAGCATTTT. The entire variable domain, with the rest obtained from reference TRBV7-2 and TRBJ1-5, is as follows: GAGVSQSPSNKVTEKGKDVELRCDPISGHTALYWYRQSLGQGLEFLIYFQGNSAPDKSGLPSDRFSAERTGGSVSTLTIQRTQQEDSAVYLCASSLGGASNQPQHFGDGTRLSIL.

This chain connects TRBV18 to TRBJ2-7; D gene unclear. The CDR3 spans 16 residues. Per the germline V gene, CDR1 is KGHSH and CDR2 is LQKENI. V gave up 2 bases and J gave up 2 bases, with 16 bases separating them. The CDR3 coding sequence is TGTGCCAGCTCACCAATGGGCCCTTTATTCCCCTACGAGCAGTACTTC. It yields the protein CASSPMGPLFPYEQYF.

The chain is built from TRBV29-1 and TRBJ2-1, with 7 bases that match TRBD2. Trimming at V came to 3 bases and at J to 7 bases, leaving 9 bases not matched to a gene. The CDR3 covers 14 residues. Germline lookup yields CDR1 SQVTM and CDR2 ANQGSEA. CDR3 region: CSVDGGRGYNEQFF. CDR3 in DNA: TGCAGCGTTGATGGCGGGAGAGGGTATAATGAGCAGTTCTTC.

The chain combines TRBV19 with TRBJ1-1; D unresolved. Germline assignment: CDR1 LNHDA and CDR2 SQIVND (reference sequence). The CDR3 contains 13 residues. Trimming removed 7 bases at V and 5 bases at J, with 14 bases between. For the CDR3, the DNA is TGTGCCAGTACCCAACTACCGGGAACTGAAGCTTTCTTT. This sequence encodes CASTQLPGTEAFF.

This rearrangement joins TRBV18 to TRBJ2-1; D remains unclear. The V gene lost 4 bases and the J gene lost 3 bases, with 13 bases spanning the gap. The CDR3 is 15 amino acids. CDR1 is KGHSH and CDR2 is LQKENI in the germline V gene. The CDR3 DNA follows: TGTGCCAGCTCACTGGATACTGGGGTCTACAATGAGCAGTTCTTC. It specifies CASSLDTGVYNEQFF.

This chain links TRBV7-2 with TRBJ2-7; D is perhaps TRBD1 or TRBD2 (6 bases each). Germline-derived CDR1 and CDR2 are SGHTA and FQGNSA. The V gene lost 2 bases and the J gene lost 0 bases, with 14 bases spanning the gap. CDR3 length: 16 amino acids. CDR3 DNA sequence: TGTGCCAGCAGCTTATGGGGGGCGTCGAGCTCCTACGAGCAGTACTTC. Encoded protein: CASSLWGASSSYEQYF. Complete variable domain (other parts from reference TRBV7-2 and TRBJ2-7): GAGVSQSPSNKVTEKGKDVELRCDPISGHTALYWYRQSLGQGLEFLIYFQGNSAPDKSGLPSDRFSAERTGGSVSTLTIQRTQQEDSAVYLCASSLWGASSSYEQYFGPGTRLTVT.

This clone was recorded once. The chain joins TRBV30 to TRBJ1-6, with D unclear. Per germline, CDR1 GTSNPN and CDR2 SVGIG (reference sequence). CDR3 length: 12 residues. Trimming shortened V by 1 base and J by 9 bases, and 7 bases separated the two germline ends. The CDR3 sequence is CAWSARVSPLHF. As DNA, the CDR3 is TGTGCCTGGAGTGCGAGGGTTTCACCCCTCCACTTT.

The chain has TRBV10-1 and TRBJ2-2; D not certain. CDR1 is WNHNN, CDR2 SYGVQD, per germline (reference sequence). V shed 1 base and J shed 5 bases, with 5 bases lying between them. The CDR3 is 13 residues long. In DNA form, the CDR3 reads TGCGCCAGCAGTGAGTTCTCGACCGGGGAGCTGTTTTTT. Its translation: CASSEFSTGELFF.

The DNA of the CDR3 is TGTGCCAGCAGTGAAGGATGGGAGGAGCAGTACTTC. This translates into CASSEGWEEQYF. The chain joins TRBV2 to TRBJ2-7; D possibly corresponds to TRBD2 (5 bases). CDR1 is SNHLY, CDR2 FYNNEI, per germline. The CDR3 length is 12 residues. Trimming shortened V by 1 base and J by 7 bases, and 8 bases separated the two germline ends.

The CDR3 DNA reads as TGCGCCAGCAGCCAACTCTTGGCAGAACAAGAGACCCAGTACTTC. Translated, it gives CASSQLLAEQETQYF. The chain has TRBV4-3 and TRBJ2-5, with D hard to call. Trimming removed 2 bases at V and 2 bases at J, with 12 bases between. The V gene's germline CDR1 is LGHNA and CDR2 YSLEER. The CDR3 length is 15 residues.

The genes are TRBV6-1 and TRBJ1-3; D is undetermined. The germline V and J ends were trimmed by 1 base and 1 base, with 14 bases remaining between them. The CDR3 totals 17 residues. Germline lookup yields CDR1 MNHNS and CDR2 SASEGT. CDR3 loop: CASSEVKGYGSGNTIYF. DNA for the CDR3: TGTGCCAGCAGTGAAGTAAAAGGGTATGGGTCTGGAAACACCATATATTTT.

The CDR3 nucleotides read TGTGCCAGCAGCTTATTAACACTAGCGGGGGGGACGACAGATACGCAGTATTTT. Translating it yields CASSLLTLAGGTTDTQYF. The rearrangement links TRBV5-6 to TRBJ2-3, with TRBD2 identical over 13 bases. The CDR3 sequence is 18 residues long. Germline V gene sequence: CDR1 SGHDT, CDR2 YYEEEE. With V trimmed by 2 bases and J by 3 bases, 9 bases remained unmatched.

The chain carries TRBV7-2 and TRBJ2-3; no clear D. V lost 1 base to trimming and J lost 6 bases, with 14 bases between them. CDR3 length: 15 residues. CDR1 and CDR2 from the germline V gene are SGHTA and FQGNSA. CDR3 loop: CASSLVIARADTQYF. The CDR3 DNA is TGTGCCAGCAGCTTAGTTATCGCCCGGGCGGATACGCAGTATTTT.